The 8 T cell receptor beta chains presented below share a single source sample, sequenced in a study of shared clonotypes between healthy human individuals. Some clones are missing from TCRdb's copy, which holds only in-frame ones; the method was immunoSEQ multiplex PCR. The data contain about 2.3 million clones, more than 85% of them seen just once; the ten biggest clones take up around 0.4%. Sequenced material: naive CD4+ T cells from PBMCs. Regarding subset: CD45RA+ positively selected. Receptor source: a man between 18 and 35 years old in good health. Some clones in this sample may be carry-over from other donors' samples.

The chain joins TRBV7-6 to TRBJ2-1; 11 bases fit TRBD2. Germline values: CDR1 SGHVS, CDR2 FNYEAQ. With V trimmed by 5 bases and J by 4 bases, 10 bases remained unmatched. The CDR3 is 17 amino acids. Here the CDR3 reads CASSRTSGSKGYNEQFF. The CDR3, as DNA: TGTGCCAGCAGCCGAACTAGCGGGAGTAAGGGGTACAATGAGCAGTTCTTC.

For the CDR3, the DNA is TGCGCCAGCAGCCAAGCCCCCGCAGGGCCCTATGGCTACACCTTC. Translation gives CASSQAPAGPYGYTF. The rearrangement links TRBV4-1 to TRBJ1-2; TRBD1 is a possible D gene (5 bases). The germline V gene has CDR1 MGHRA and CDR2 YSYEKL. The length of the CDR3 is 15 residues. Deletions cut 1 base from V and 4 bases from J, with 13 bases between.

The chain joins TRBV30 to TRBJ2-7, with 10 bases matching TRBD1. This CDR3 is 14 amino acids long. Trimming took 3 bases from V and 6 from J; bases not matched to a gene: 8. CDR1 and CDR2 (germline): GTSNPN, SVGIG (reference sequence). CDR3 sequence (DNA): TGTGCCTGGAGGGGGGACAGGGGATCGGTCGAGCAGTACTTC. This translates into CAWRGDRGSVEQYF.

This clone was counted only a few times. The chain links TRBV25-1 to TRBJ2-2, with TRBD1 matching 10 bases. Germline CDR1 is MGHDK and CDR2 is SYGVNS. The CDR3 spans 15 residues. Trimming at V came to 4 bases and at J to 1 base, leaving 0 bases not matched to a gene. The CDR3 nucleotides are TGTGCCAGCAGTGGGGACAGGGGGAACACCGGGGAGCTGTTTTTT. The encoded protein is CASSGDRGNTGELFF.

CDR3 bases: TGTGCCAGCAGCTTAAGATCACTAGCGGGAGTGGGCACCGGGGAGCTGTTTTTT. Residues: CASSLRSLAGVGTGELFF. The gene calls are TRBV11-2 and TRBJ2-2; 11 bases align to TRBD2. Germline-derived CDR1 and CDR2 are SGHAT and FQNNGV. With 2 bases clipped from V and 4 bases from J, the junction kept 9 bases outside the gene matches. The CDR3 covers 18 residues.

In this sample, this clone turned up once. In DNA form, the CDR3 reads TGCGCCAGCAGCTTGAAGTCAGACCGAGCCTCTGGAAACACCATATATTTT. It translates to CASSLKSDRASGNTIYF. The chain joins TRBV5-1 to TRBJ1-3; no clear D gene. The germline V gene has CDR1 SGHRS and CDR2 YFSETQ. The CDR3 extends over 17 amino acids. V was pared by 1 base and J by 0 bases, with 14 bases between.

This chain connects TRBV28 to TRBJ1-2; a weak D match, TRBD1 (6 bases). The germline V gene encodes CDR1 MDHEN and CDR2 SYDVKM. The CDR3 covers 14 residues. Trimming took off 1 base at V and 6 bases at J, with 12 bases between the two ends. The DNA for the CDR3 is TGTGCCAGCAGTTTATCAGGGGCGCGGGATGGCTACACCTTC. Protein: CASSLSGARDGYTF.

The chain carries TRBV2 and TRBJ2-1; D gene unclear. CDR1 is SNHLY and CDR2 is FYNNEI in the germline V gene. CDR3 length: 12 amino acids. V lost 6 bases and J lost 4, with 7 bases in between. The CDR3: CASSDTYNEQFF. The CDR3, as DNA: TGTGCCAGCAGCGATACTTACAATGAGCAGTTCTTC. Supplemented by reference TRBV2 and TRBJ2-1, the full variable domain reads EPEVTQTPSHQVTQMGQEVILRCVPISNHLYFYWYRQILGQKVEFLVSFYNNEISEKSEIFDDQFSVERPDGSNFTLKIRSTKLEDSAMYFCASSDTYNEQFFGPGTRLTVL.